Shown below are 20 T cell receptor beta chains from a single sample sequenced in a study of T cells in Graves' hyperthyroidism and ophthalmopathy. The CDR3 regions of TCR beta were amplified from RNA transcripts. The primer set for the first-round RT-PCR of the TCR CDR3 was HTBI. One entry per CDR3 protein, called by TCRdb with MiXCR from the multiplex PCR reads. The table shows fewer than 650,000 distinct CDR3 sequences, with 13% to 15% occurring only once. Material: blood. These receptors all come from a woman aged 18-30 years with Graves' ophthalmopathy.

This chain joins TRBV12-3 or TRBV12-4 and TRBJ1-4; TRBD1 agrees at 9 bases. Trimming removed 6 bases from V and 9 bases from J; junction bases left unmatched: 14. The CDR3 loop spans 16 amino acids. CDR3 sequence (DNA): TGTGCCAGCAGCTCCCTGGGACAGGGACGTATGAAAAAACTGTTTTTT. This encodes CASSSLGQGRMKKLFF.

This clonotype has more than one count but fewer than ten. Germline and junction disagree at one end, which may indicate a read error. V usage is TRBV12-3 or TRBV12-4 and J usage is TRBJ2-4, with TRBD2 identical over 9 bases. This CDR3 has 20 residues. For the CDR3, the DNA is TGTGCCAGCAGTTCGACTAGCGGCATCCGTTTTACCATAGCCAAAACCATTCAGTACTTC. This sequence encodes CASSSTSGIRFTIAKTIQYF.

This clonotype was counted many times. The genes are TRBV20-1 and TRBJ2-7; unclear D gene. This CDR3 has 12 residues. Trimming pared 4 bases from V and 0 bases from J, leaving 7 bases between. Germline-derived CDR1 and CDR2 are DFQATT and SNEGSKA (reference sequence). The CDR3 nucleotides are TGCAGTGCTACAAAAGGCTCCTACGAGCAGTACTTC. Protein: CSATKGSYEQYF.

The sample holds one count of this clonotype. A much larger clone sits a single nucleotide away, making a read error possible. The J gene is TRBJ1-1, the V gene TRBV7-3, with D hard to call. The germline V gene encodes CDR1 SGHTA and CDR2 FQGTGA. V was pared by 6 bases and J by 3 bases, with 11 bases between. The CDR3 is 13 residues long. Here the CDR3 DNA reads TGTGCCAGCAGACAAAGCTTGGACACTGAAGCTTTCTTT. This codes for CASRQSLDTEAFF.

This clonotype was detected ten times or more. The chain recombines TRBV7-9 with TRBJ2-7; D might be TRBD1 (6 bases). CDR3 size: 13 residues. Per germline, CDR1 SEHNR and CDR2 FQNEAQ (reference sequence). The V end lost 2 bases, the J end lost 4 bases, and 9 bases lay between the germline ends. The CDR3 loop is CASSLPRGYEQYF. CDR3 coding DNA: TGTGCCAGCAGCTTACCCAGGGGATACGAGCAGTACTTC.

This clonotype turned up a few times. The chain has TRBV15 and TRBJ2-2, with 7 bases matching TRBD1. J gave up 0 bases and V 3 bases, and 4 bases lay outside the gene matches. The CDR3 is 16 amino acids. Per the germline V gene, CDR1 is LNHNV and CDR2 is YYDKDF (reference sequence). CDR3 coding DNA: TGTGCCACCAGCAGGGAGACAGGGACGAACACCGGGGAGCTGTTTTTT. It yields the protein CATSRETGTNTGELFF. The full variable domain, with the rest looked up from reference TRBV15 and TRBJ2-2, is DAMVIQNPRYQVTQFGKPVTLSCSQTLNHNVMYWYQQKSSQAPKLLFHYYDKDFNNEADTPDNFQSRRPNTSFCFLDIRSPGLGDTAMYLCATSRETGTNTGELFFGEGSRLTVL.

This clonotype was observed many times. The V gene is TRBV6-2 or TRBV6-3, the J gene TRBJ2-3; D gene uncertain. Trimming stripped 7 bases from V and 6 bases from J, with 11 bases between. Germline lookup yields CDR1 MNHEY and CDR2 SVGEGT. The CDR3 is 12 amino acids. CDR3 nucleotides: TGTGCCAGCACCCCCCAGCGTGATACGCAGTATTTT. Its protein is CASTPQRDTQYF.

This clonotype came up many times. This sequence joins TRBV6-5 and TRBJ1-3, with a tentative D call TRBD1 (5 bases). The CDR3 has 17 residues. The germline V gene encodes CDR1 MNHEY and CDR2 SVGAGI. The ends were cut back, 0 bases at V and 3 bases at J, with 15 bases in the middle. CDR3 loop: CASSYSRTGAHGNTIYF. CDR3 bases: TGTGCCAGCAGTTACTCGAGGACTGGGGCGCATGGAAACACCATATATTTT.

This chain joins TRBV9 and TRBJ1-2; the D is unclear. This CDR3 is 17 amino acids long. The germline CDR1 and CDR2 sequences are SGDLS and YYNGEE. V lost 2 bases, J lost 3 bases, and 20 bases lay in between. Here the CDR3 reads CASSVYQHYSPYYGYTF. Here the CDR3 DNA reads TGTGCCAGCAGCGTGTACCAACACTACAGCCCGTACTATGGCTACACCTTC.

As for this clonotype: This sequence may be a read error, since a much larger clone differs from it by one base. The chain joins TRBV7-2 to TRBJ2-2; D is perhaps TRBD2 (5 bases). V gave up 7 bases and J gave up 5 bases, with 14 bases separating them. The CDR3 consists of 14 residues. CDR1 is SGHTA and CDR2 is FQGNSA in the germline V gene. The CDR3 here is CASTRTCVTGELFF. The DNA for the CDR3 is TGTGCCAGCACCAGGACTTGCGTAACCGGGGAGCTGTTTTTT.

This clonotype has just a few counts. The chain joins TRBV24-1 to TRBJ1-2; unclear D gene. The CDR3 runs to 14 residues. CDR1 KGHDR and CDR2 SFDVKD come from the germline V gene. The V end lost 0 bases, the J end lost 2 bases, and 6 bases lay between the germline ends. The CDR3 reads CATSDLASNYGYTF. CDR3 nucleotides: TGTGCCACCAGTGATTTGGCCAGCAACTATGGCTACACCTTC.

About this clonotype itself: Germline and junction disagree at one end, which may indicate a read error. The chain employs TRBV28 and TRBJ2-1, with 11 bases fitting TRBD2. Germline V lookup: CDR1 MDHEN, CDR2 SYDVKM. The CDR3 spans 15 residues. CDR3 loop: CASSPTSGAYNERFF. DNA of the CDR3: TGTGCCAGCAGCCCGACTAGCGGGGCCTACAATGAGCGGTTCTTC. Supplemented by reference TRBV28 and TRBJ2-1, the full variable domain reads DVKVTQSSRYLVKRTGEKVFLECVQDMDHENMFWYRQDPGLGLRLIYFSYDVKMKEKGDIPEGYSVSREKKERFSLILESASTNQTSMYLCASSPTSGAYNERFFGPGTRLTVL.

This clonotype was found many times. CDR3 coding DNA: TGTGCCAGCAGCAGAGAGGGGCTCACAGATACGCAGTATTTT. Translation: CASSREGLTDTQYF. The chain links TRBV7-2 to TRBJ2-3, with D perhaps matching TRBD1 or TRBD2 (5 bases each). Looked up from germline, CDR1 is SGHTA and CDR2 is FQGNSA. V dropped 5 bases and J dropped 2 bases, with 11 bases sitting between them. This CDR3 contains 14 residues.

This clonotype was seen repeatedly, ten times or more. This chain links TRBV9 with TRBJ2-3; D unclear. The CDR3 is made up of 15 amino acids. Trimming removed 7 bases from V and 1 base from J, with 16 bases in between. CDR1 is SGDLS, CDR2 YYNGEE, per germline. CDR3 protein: CASGTSRSRTDTQYF. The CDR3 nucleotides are TGTGCCAGCGGCACAAGCAGGAGCCGCACAGATACGCAGTATTTT.

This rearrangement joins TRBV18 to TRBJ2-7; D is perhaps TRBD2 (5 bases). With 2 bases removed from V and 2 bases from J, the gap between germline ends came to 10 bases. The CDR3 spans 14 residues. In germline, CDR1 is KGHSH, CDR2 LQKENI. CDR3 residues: CASSPEGTTYEQYF. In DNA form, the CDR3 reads TGTGCCAGCTCACCAGAGGGTACAACCTACGAGCAGTACTTC.

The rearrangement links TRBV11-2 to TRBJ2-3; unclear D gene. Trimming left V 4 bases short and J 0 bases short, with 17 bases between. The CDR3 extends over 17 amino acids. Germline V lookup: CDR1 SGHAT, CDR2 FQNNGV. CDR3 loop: CASSSPGISSSTDTQYF. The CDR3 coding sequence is TGTGCCAGCAGCTCCCCTGGTATAAGCTCTAGCACAGATACGCAGTATTTT.

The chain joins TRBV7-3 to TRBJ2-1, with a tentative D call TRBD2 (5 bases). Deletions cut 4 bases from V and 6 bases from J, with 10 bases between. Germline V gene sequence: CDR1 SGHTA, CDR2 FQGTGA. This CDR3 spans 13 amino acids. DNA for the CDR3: TGTGCCAGCAGCTCTTCTAGCAGCAATGAGCAGTTCTTC. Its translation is CASSSSSSNEQFF.

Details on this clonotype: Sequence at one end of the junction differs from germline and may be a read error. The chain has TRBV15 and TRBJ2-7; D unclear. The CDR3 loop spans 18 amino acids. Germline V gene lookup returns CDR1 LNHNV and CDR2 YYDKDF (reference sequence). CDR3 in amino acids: CATSRVVGRTISSCEQYF. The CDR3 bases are TGTGCCACCAGCAGAGTTGTGGGCAGAACGATCAGCTCCTGCGAGCAGTACTTC.

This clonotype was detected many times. CDR3 DNA: TGTGCCAGCAGTTATCCCGGGACACCTACCTACGAGCAGTACTTC. Amino acid sequence: CASSYPGTPTYEQYF. The V call is TRBV28, the J call TRBJ2-7, with a tentative D call TRBD1 (6 bases). Trimming left V 4 bases short and J 2 bases short, with 15 bases between. Germline-derived CDR1 and CDR2 are MDHEN and SYDVKM. CDR3 size: 15 residues.

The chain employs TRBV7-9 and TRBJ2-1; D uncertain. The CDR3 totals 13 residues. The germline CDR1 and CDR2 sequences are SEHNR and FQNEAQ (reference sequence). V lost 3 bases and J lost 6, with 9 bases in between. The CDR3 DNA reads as TGTGCCAGCAGCTTGAGTAGCCGCAATGAGCAGTTCTTC. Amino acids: CASSLSSRNEQFF. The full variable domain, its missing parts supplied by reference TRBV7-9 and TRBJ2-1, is DTGVSQNPRHKITKRGQNVTFRCDPISEHNRLYWYRQTLGQGPEFLTYFQNEAQLEKSRLLSDRFSAERPKGSFSTLEIQRTEQGDSAMYLCASSLSSRNEQFFGPGTRLTVL.